Shown below are 13 T cell receptor beta chains from a single sample sequenced in a study of shared clonotypes between healthy human individuals. Produced via immunoSEQ multiplex PCR; TCRdb's table is partial and in-frame only. This table has approximately 2.4 million clones, approximately 94% appearing once. Sequencing was performed on naive CD4+ T cells sorted from blood. Noted subset: CD45RA+ positively selected. The receptors here all came from a man between 18 and 35 years old in good health.

To note about this clone: Other DNA sequences of this sample code for an identical CDR3. The chain couples TRBV11-2 to TRBJ2-7; 8 bases line up with TRBD2. There are 14 residues in the CDR3. The V segment lost 0 bases and the J segment 4 bases; nucleotides outside the gene matches: 2. Germline V gene lookup returns CDR1 SGHAT and CDR2 FQNNGV. CDR3 coding DNA: TGTGCCAGCAGCTTAGATAGCGGGATTTACGAGCAGTACTTC. This encodes CASSLDSGIYEQYF.

As DNA, the CDR3 is TGTGCCAGCAGCTTGCAGACAGGGGCTAATTCACCCCTCCACTTT. This translates into CASSLQTGANSPLHF. The J gene is TRBJ1-6, the V gene TRBV7-2, with 8 bases lining up with TRBD1. J gave up 6 bases and V 3 bases, and 4 bases lay outside the gene matches. This CDR3 spans 15 amino acids. Looked up from germline, CDR1 is SGHTA and CDR2 is FQGNSA.

This chain links TRBV29-1 with TRBJ2-1; D call uncertain. Trimming took off 3 bases at V and 4 bases at J, with 7 bases between the two ends. CDR1 is SQVTM and CDR2 is ANQGSEA in the germline V gene. The length of the CDR3 is 12 residues. The CDR3 DNA is TGCAGCGTTGAGGCGGATTACAATGAGCAGTTCTTC. Amino acid sequence: CSVEADYNEQFF.

V usage is TRBV30 and J usage is TRBJ1-2, with unresolved D. From germline, CDR1 is GTSNPN and CDR2 SVGIG (reference sequence). This CDR3 comprises 13 residues. The V and J ends lost 0 bases and 7 bases respectively, with 12 bases between them. The CDR3 spells CAWSVGLRGGYTF. The CDR3 bases are TGTGCCTGGAGTGTAGGCTTGCGGGGTGGCTACACCTTC.

The rearrangement links TRBV6-6 to TRBJ2-7; the match to TRBD2 covers 9 bases. The CDR3 is 14 residues long. V was pared by 4 bases and J by 7 bases, with 8 bases of the junction left unmatched. The germline gives CDR1 MNHNY, CDR2 SVGAGI (reference sequence). The CDR3 bases are TGTGCCAGCAGTTCTAGCGGGATTCGGGAAGAGCAGTACTTC. Translated, it gives CASSSSGIREEQYF.

V gene TRBV6-1 combines with J gene TRBJ1-5, with TRBD1 matching 8 bases. Germline loops: CDR1 MNHNS, CDR2 SASEGT. The ends lost 7 bases at V and 9 bases at J; junction bases unmatched: 11. This CDR3 spans 14 amino acids. This CDR3 reads CASTPGQGVGPQHF. The DNA for the CDR3 is TGTGCCAGCACTCCTGGACAGGGTGTAGGGCCCCAGCATTTT.

The V and J genes are TRBV19 and TRBJ2-7; 9 nucleotides agree with TRBD2. CDR1 LNHDA and CDR2 SQIVND come from the germline V gene (reference sequence). V shed 3 bases and J 3 bases; nucleotides not matched to a gene: 3. This CDR3 is 14 amino acids long. The CDR3 nucleotides are TGTGCCAGTAGTATTAGCGGGAGTTACTACGAGCAGTACTTC. Translated, it gives CASSISGSYYEQYF.

The chain couples TRBV9 to TRBJ2-1; 14 nucleotides align to TRBD2. The ends lost 3 bases at V and 7 bases at J; junction bases unmatched: 12. CDR1 and CDR2 from the germline V gene are SGDLS and YYNGEE. There are 18 residues in the CDR3. CDR3 sequence (DNA): TGTGCCAGCAGCGCCATGCCGGGACTAGCGGGAGCAGGGAATGAGCAGTTCTTC. Translated: CASSAMPGLAGAGNEQFF.

The rearrangement joins TRBV6-5 to TRBJ1-1; D possibly corresponds to TRBD1 (5 bases). This CDR3 spans 14 amino acids. The germline V gene encodes CDR1 MNHEY and CDR2 SVGAGI. The ends were cut back, 2 bases at V and 11 bases at J, with 18 bases in the middle. Here the CDR3 reads CASSYVLGDSSAFF. In DNA form, the CDR3 reads TGTGCCAGCAGTTACGTCTTGGGGGATTCGTCGGCTTTCTTT.

V usage is TRBV6-1 and J usage is TRBJ2-7, with D hard to call. The germline gives CDR1 MNHNS, CDR2 SASEGT. V was clipped by 7 bases and J by 4 bases, with 17 bases between them. The CDR3 runs 14 residues. The CDR3 spells CASKKLSGKYEQYF. CDR3 bases: TGTGCCAGCAAAAAACTCTCGGGCAAATACGAGCAGTACTTC.

To note about this clone: Other DNA sequences within the sample encode an identical CDR3. This chain links TRBV6-6 with TRBJ2-5; D is ambiguous. Per germline, CDR1 MNHNY and CDR2 SVGAGI (reference sequence). The CDR3 consists of 12 residues. V lost 3 bases and J 1 base, leaving 3 bases between the germline ends. Written as DNA, the CDR3 is TGTGCCAGCAGTTATTTCCAAGAGACCCAGTACTTC. Residues: CASSYFQETQYF.

Points on this clone: Other DNA sequences in this sample translate to the same CDR3. This rearrangement joins TRBV7-8 to TRBJ2-7; 7 bases fit TRBD1. The V gene's germline CDR1 is SGHVS and CDR2 FQNEAQ. J lost 4 bases, V lost 4 bases, and 4 bases had no gene match. The CDR3 has 13 residues. The CDR3 nucleotides are TGTGCCAGCAGCTCCGACAGGGTTTACGAGCAGTACTTC. This gives the protein CASSSDRVYEQYF.

The J gene is TRBJ1-2, the V gene TRBV5-1; weak D call: TRBD1 (5 bases). The CDR3 has 18 residues. With 4 bases removed from V and 2 bases from J, the gap between germline ends came to 24 bases. Germline loops: CDR1 SGHRS, CDR2 YFSETQ. CDR3 loop: CASSPTTGTPKGNYGYTF. Here the CDR3 DNA reads TGCGCCAGCAGCCCCACGACCGGGACTCCTAAGGGAAACTATGGCTACACCTTC.